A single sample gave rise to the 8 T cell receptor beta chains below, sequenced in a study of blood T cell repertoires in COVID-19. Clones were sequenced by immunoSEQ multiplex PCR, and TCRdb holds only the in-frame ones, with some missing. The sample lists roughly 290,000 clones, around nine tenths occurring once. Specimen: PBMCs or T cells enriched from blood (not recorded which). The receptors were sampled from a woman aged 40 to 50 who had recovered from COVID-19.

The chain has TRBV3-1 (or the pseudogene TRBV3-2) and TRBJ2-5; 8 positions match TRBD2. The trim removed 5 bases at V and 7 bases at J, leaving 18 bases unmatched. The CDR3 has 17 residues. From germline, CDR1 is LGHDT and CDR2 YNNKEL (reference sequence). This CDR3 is CASSEVNAGTRGGTQYF. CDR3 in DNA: TGTGCCAGCAGCGAAGTAAACGCCGGGACTAGGGGGGGGACCCAGTACTTC.

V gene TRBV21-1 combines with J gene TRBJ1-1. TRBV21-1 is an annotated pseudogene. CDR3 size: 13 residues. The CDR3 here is CASSTGGNTEAFF. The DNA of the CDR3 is TGTGCCAGCAGCACGGGGGGTAACACTGAAGCTTTCTTT.

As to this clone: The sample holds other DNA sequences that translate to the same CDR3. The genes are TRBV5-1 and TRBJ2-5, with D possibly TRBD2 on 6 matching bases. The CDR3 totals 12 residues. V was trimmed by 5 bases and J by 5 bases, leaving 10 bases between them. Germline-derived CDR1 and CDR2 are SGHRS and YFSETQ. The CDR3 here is CASRGGGETQYF. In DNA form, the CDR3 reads TGCGCCAGCAGGGGAGGTGGGGAGACCCAGTACTTC.

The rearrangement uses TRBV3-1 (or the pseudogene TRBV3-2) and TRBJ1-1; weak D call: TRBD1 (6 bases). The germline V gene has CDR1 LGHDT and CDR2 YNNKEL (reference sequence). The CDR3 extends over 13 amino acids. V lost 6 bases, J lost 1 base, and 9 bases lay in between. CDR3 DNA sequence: TGTGCCAGCAGACGGACAGAGAACACTGAAGCTTTCTTT. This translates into CASRRTENTEAFF.

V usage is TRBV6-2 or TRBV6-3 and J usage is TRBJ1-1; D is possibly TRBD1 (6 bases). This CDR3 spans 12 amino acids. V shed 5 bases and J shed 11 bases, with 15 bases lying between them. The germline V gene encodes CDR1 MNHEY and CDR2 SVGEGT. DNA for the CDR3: TGTGCCAGCAGTGATCGGGACACCATGGCTTTCTTT. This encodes CASSDRDTMAFF.

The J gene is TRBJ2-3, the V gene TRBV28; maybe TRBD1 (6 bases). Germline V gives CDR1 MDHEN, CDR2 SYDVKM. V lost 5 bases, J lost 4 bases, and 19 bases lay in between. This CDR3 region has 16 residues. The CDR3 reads CASSPPQGRRADTQYF. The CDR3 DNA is TGTGCCAGCAGTCCCCCTCAGGGGCGGCGGGCAGATACGCAGTATTTT.

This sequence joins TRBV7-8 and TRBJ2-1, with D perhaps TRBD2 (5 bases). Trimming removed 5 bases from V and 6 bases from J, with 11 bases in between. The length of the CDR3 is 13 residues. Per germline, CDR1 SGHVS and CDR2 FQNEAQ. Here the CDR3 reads CASSRTGGNEQFF. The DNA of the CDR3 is TGTGCCAGCAGCCGGACTGGCGGCAATGAGCAGTTCTTC. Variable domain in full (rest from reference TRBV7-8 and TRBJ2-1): GAGVSQSPRYKVAKRGQDVALRCDPISGHVSLFWYQQALGQGPEFLTYFQNEAQLDKSGLPSDRFFAERPEGSVSTLKIQRTQQEDSAVYLCASSRTGGNEQFFGPGTRLTVL.

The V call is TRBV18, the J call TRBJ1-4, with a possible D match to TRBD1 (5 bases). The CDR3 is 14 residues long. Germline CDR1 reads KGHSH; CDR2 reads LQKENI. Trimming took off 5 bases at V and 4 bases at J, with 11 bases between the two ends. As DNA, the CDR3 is TGTGCCAGCTCATCCGGGACTGTTAATGAAAAACTGTTTTTT. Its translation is CASSSGTVNEKLFF. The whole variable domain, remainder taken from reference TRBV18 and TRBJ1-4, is NAGVMQNPRHLVRRRGQEARLRCSPMKGHSHVYWYRQLPEEGLKFMVYLQKENIIDESGMPKERFSAEFPKEGPSILRIQQVVRGDSAAYFCASSSGTVNEKLFFGSGTQLSVL.